This passage covers 14 T cell receptor beta chains from one sample sequenced in a study of T cells in localized non-small cell lung cancer. Clones were read by immunoSEQ multiplex PCR, and TCRdb kept only the in-frame ones, dropping some. In the table there are 9,500 to 11,000 clones, around nine tenths of which are singletons. Specimen: peripheral blood, collected before any cancer treatment. The receptors here all came from a male donor aged 60 or over with stage III lung adenocarcinoma.

The chain has TRBV4-1 and TRBJ2-1; TRBD2 aligns across 7 bases. V dropped 3 bases and J dropped 8; count of bases not matched to a gene: 7. The CDR3 spans 14 residues. CDR1 is MGHRA and CDR2 is YSYEKL in the germline V gene. The CDR3 region is CASSQASGSDEQFF. The CDR3 DNA follows: TGCGCCAGCAGCCAGGCTAGCGGATCGGATGAGCAGTTCTTC.

The J gene is TRBJ2-1, the V gene TRBV18, with 10 bases matching TRBD2. CDR3 length: 15 amino acids. CDR1 and CDR2 (germline): KGHSH, LQKENI. V shed 6 bases and J 4 bases; nucleotides not matched to a gene: 6. CDR3 sequence: CASSLRTSGYNEQFF. DNA for the CDR3: TGTGCCAGCTCCCTCCGGACTAGCGGTTACAATGAGCAGTTCTTC.

The chain recombines TRBV9 with TRBJ1-3; D unresolved. This CDR3 region has 14 residues. V lost 0 bases to trimming and J lost 2 bases, with 6 bases between them. CDR1 is SGDLS, CDR2 YYNGEE, per germline. This CDR3 reads CASSVGPAGNTIYF. The CDR3 coding sequence is TGTGCCAGCAGCGTAGGCCCGGCTGGAAACACCATATATTTT.

The chain joins TRBV15 to TRBJ2-4, with 8 nucleotides matching TRBD1. CDR1 is LNHNV and CDR2 is YYDKDF in the germline V gene (reference sequence). There are 17 residues in the CDR3. V dropped 4 bases and J dropped 0; count of bases not matched to a gene: 8. CDR3 nucleotides: TGTGCCACCAGCAATACAGGGGGGATACTAGCCAAAAACATTCAGTACTTC. It codes for CATSNTGGILAKNIQYF.

V usage is TRBV7-8 and J usage is TRBJ2-1; 14 nucleotides line up with TRBD2. V lost 1 base and J lost 7; bases outside the gene matches: 9. CDR3 size: 18 residues. Germline V gene data show CDR1 as SGHVS and CDR2 as FQNEAQ. The CDR3: CASSLVGTSGRNRNEQFF. The CDR3 bases are TGTGCCAGCAGCTTAGTGGGGACTAGCGGGAGAAATAGGAATGAGCAGTTCTTC.

V usage is TRBV18 and J usage is TRBJ1-1; D unclear. The CDR3 extends over 15 amino acids. Trimming removed 1 base at V and 1 base at J, with 10 bases between. Germline V lookup: CDR1 KGHSH, CDR2 LQKENI. The CDR3 nucleotides read TGTGCCAGCTCACCACTGGGTCTGGAGAACACTGAAGCTTTCTTT. This codes for CASSPLGLENTEAFF.

J is TRBJ1-6 and V is TRBV6-6, with a weak D call TRBD1 (6 bases). CDR1 and CDR2 from the germline V gene are MNHNY and SVGAGI (reference sequence). V was shortened by 5 bases and J by 8 bases, with 10 bases between the two germline ends. The length of the CDR3 is 13 residues. The CDR3 region has the DNA TGTGCCAGCAGTCCTACAGGGTATTCACCCCTCCACTTT. Protein product: CASSPTGYSPLHF.

V usage is TRBV28 and J usage is TRBJ2-1; 11 bases are shared with TRBD2. Per germline, CDR1 MDHEN and CDR2 SYDVKM. This CDR3 has 13 amino acids. The ends lost 11 bases at V and 10 bases at J; junction bases unmatched: 10. The CDR3 region is CASTGLAEREQFF. The CDR3 bases are TGTGCCTCGACGGGACTAGCGGAGAGGGAGCAGTTCTTC.

The V call is TRBV10-2, the J call TRBJ2-5; maybe TRBD1 (6 bases). Between the trimmed V and J ends, which lost 5 bases and 2 bases, there was a span of 12 bases. Germline loops: CDR1 WSHSY, CDR2 SAAADI. The CDR3 contains 14 residues. CDR3 region: CASSTGTIQETQYF. For the CDR3, the DNA is TGCGCCAGCAGTACAGGGACGATTCAAGAGACCCAGTACTTC.

The chain couples TRBV9 to TRBJ2-7; 10 nucleotides agree with TRBD2. V shed 3 bases, J shed 3 bases, and the junction held 6 bases outside the gene matches. Germline loops: CDR1 SGDLS, CDR2 YYNGEE. This CDR3 comprises 15 residues. The chain's CDR3 is CASSASSGRGYEQYF. CDR3 DNA: TGTGCCAGCAGCGCATCTAGCGGGAGAGGCTACGAGCAGTACTTC.

For this clone: Sequence at one end of the junction differs from germline and may be a read error. The rearrangement uses TRBV7-9 and TRBJ2-7, with 8 bases fitting TRBD1. The CDR3 is made up of 11 amino acids. Per the germline V gene, CDR1 is SEHNR and CDR2 is FQNEAQ (reference sequence). CDR3 region: CASSLGTGWGF. In DNA form, the CDR3 reads TGTGCCAGCAGCTTAGGGACAGGGTGGGGCTTC.

The chain links TRBV5-1 to TRBJ2-5, with 8 nucleotides matching TRBD1. Germline CDR1 and CDR2: SGHRS and YFSETQ. V gave up 3 bases and J gave up 7 bases; unmatched junction bases: 5. The CDR3 has 13 amino acids. The CDR3 loop reads CASSWGQEGTQYF. The CDR3 nucleotides are TGCGCCAGCAGCTGGGGACAGGAGGGGACCCAGTACTTC.

The chain employs TRBV7-9 and TRBJ2-1, with a possible D match to TRBD2 (6 bases). Trimming removed 6 bases at V and 8 bases at J, with 17 bases between. Germline CDR1 and CDR2: SEHNR and FQNEAQ (reference sequence). This CDR3 has 14 amino acids. CDR3 region: CASSPMVSGDEQFF. CDR3 nucleotide sequence: TGTGCCAGCAGTCCCATGGTCTCGGGGGATGAGCAGTTCTTC.

The chain combines TRBV10-3 with TRBJ2-3; 12 nucleotides match TRBD2. Germline values: CDR1 ENHRY, CDR2 SYGVKD. This CDR3 contains 16 residues. Unmatched junction bases numbered 6, after V lost 8 bases and J lost 0 bases. CDR3 nucleotides: TGTGCCATCCGGACTAGCGGGAACTCTAGCACAGATACGCAGTATTTT. Its translation is CAIRTSGNSSTDTQYF.